Below, 27 T cell receptor beta chains from the same sample are listed, as sequenced in a study of monozygotic twins with inflammatory bowel disease. Reprocessing the 5' RACE reads, TCRdb reports a single entry for every CDR3 protein and omits DNA. This listing includes about 140,000 distinct CDR3 sequences. Sequenced sample: blood. Receptor source: a human donor with ulcerative colitis or Crohn's disease, or a healthy co-twin of an affected twin (not recorded which).

The chain has TRBV9 and TRBJ2-2; TCRdb's D call, TRBD2, is unchecked because there is no DNA. The CDR3 is 14 residues long. Germline-derived CDR1 and CDR2 are SGDLS and YYNGEE. This chain's CDR3 is CASSSSGSAGELFF.

The genes are TRBV6-1 and TRBJ1-4; TCRdb names TRBD1, which stays unverified in the absence of DNA. This CDR3 is 15 amino acids long. CDR1 is MNHNS and CDR2 is SASEGT in the germline V gene. This CDR3 is CASRARGHGNEKLFF.

The J gene is TRBJ1-5, the V gene TRBV5-1; lacking DNA, the TRBD1 call made by TCRdb goes unchecked. The CDR3 extends over 15 amino acids. Germline V gene sequence: CDR1 SGHRS, CDR2 YFSETQ. This chain's CDR3 is CASSPAGQWNQPQHF.

V and J are TRBV5-1 and TRBJ2-2. The CDR3 contains 16 residues. Per germline, CDR1 SGHRS and CDR2 YFSETQ. CDR3 amino acids: CASSLDRAANTGELFF.

The CDR3 loop is CASSPGVAGVGTQYF. The V gene is TRBV5-5, the J gene TRBJ2-3; the TCRdb D gene call, TRBD2, has no DNA to confirm it. This CDR3 comprises 15 residues. Germline V CDR1 and CDR2: SGHKS, YYEKEE (reference sequence).

The chain uses TRBV7-9 and TRBJ2-2; the TRBD2 assignment by TCRdb is unverifiable without DNA. CDR3 length: 16 amino acids. The germline CDR1 and CDR2 sequences are SEHNR and FQNEAQ (reference sequence). The CDR3 protein is CASSLGLAVNTGELFF.

V usage is TRBV7-9 and J usage is TRBJ2-1; with no DNA, the TCRdb D assignment of TRBD1 cannot be verified. The germline V gene encodes CDR1 SEHNR and CDR2 FQNEAQ (reference sequence). This CDR3 is built from 14 residues. CDR3 protein: CASSPGTGINEQFF.

The chain links TRBV20-1 to TRBJ1-5; lacking DNA, the TRBD1 call made by TCRdb goes unchecked. The V gene's germline CDR1 is DFQATT and CDR2 SNEGSKA (reference sequence). The CDR3 has 11 amino acids. CDR3 sequence reads: CSARTGQPQHF.

The rearrangement uses TRBV6-2 or TRBV6-3 and TRBJ2-5; TCRdb's D gene call, TRBD2, goes unchecked for lack of DNA. Germline CDR1 is MNHEY and CDR2 is SVGEGT. The CDR3 runs 15 residues. The CDR3: CASSYTSGRQETQYF.

The chain has TRBV5-5 and TRBJ1-4; checking the TCRdb D call of TRBD1 is not possible without DNA. There are 17 residues in the CDR3. The germline V gene encodes CDR1 SGHKS and CDR2 YYEKEE (reference sequence). CDR3 protein: CASSLYPSGATNEKLFF.

CDR3 in amino acids: CAWTSGRLYTGELFF. The chain joins TRBV30 to TRBJ2-2; TCRdb's D call, TRBD2, is unchecked because there is no DNA. The CDR3 runs 15 residues. The germline CDR1 and CDR2 sequences are GTSNPN and SVGIG (reference sequence).

The chain combines TRBV27 with TRBJ1-2; the D call from TCRdb, TRBD1, cannot be confirmed without DNA. Germline V CDR1 and CDR2: MNHEY, SMNVEV (reference sequence). The CDR3 contains 14 residues. This CDR3 is CASILGQGDYGYTF.

The CDR3 region is CASSIGGGLAWEQYF. V gene TRBV7-2 combines with J gene TRBJ2-7; there is no DNA to check the TCRdb D call of TRBD2. Germline-derived CDR1 and CDR2 are SGHTA and FQGNSA. The CDR3 totals 15 residues.

The CDR3 protein is CASSQEGVSRGQFF. The V gene is TRBV3-1, the J gene TRBJ2-1; TCRdb's D call, TRBD1, is unchecked because there is no DNA. CDR1 is LGHDT, CDR2 YNNKEL, per germline (reference sequence). The CDR3 sequence is 14 residues long.

This chain links TRBV19 with TRBJ2-3; TCRdb designates TRBD2, a call that cannot be tested without DNA. CDR1 LNHDA and CDR2 SQIVND come from the germline V gene (reference sequence). The CDR3 contains 15 residues. This CDR3 reads CATQGLAGRTDTQYF.

The chain couples TRBV5-5 to TRBJ2-4; TCRdb reports TRBD1, a call that lacks DNA to check it against. CDR1 and CDR2 from the germline V gene are SGHKS and YYEKEE (reference sequence). CDR3 size: 14 residues. The CDR3 spells CASRTTVDKNIQYF.

The chain links TRBV30 to TRBJ1-6; TCRdb calls TRBD1, which cannot be checked without DNA. Germline-derived CDR1 and CDR2 are GTSNPN and SVGIG (reference sequence). CDR3 length: 17 residues. CDR3 loop: CAWSPGTGGRYNSPLHF. Full variable domain (outside the CDR3, taken from reference TRBV30 and TRBJ1-6): SQTIHQWPATLVQPVGSPLSLECTVEGTSNPNLYWYRQAAGRGLQLLFYSVGIGQISSEVPQNLSASRPQDRQFILSSKKLLLSDSGFYLCAWSPGTGGRYNSPLHFGNGTRLTVT.

The genes are TRBV7-2 and TRBJ2-1. This CDR3 is 14 amino acids long. Germline V lookup: CDR1 SGHTA, CDR2 FQGNSA. CDR3 sequence: CASSLANSYNEQFF.

CDR3 loop: CSAKGLAGFSSYEQYF. The chain has TRBV20-1 and TRBJ2-7; the TRBD2 assignment by TCRdb is unverifiable without DNA. The CDR3 spans 16 residues. CDR1 is DFQATT, CDR2 SNEGSKA, per germline (reference sequence).

This chain links TRBV20-1 with TRBJ1-4; TCRdb indicates TRBD1, and absent DNA this call remains unverified. In germline, CDR1 is DFQATT, CDR2 SNEGSKA (reference sequence). This CDR3 is 14 amino acids long. This CDR3 is CSARGGGKHEKLFF.

The chain carries TRBV20-1 and TRBJ2-1. The CDR3 spans 13 residues. CDR1 is DFQATT and CDR2 is SNEGSKA in the germline V gene (reference sequence). The CDR3: CSASTGPYNEQFF.

The chain recombines TRBV4-3 with TRBJ2-1; absent DNA, TCRdb's TRBD2 call cannot be checked. The CDR3 runs 16 residues. Germline CDR1 reads LGHNA; CDR2 reads YSLEER. The CDR3 here is CASSQGTSGSGYEQFF.

The rearrangement uses TRBV5-8 and TRBJ2-2. CDR1 and CDR2 from the germline V gene are SGHTS and YDEGEE. CDR3 size: 13 residues. CDR3 sequence: CASRGKNTGELFF.

This sequence joins TRBV18 and TRBJ1-1; there is no DNA to check the TCRdb D call of TRBD1. Germline lookup yields CDR1 KGHSH and CDR2 LQKENI. CDR3 length equals 17 residues. CDR3: CASSPQGAPNANTEAFF.

The chain joins TRBV7-2 to TRBJ2-7; as DNA is missing, the TRBD2 call by TCRdb cannot be tested. This CDR3 is built from 14 residues. Germline values: CDR1 SGHTA, CDR2 FQGNSA. The CDR3 loop reads CASSLRSGSYEQYF.

The chain links TRBV2 to TRBJ1-1; TCRdb's D gene call, TRBD1, goes unchecked for lack of DNA. The CDR3 has 13 residues. CDR1 and CDR2 (germline): SNHLY, FYNNEI. CDR3 sequence: CAVGQGANTEAFF.

The gene calls are TRBV2 and TRBJ2-3. The CDR3 extends over 16 amino acids. The V gene's germline CDR1 is SNHLY and CDR2 FYNNEI. The CDR3 is CASSEAAAIVTDTQYF.